The 29 T cell receptor beta chains presented below share a single source sample, sequenced in a study of T-cell reconstitution after alpha-beta-depleted transplantation in children. During its preparation, the TCRbeta library received unique molecular identifiers. TCRdb analysed the PCR reads with MiXCR anew, one entry per CDR3 protein. The sample lists about 360,000 distinct CDR3 sequences, roughly 14% occurring once. Sequencing used PBMCs, obtained from the stem cell graft. Receptors originate from a human donor who donated a stem cell graft to a child with Fanconi anemia.

The chain links TRBV6-5 to TRBJ1-1; D remains ambiguous. Germline V gene lookup returns CDR1 MNHEY and CDR2 SVGAGI. Trimming removed 0 bases from V and 1 base from J, with 9 bases in between. The CDR3 consists of 15 residues. This CDR3 is CASSYSTRGNTEAFF. The CDR3 nucleotides read TGTGCCAGCAGTTACTCGACAAGAGGGAACACTGAAGCTTTCTTT.

This clonotype showed up just a few times. A junction boundary mismatches the germline segment, possibly from a read error. This chain uses TRBV4-3 with TRBJ2-2, with a possible D match to TRBD1 (5 bases). The germline V gene encodes CDR1 LGHNA and CDR2 YSLEER. The length of the CDR3 is 12 residues. CDR3 coding DNA: TGCGCCAGCAGCCAGGTCCAAGGGGCGCTGTTTTTT. Encoded protein: CASSQVQGALFF.

The chain recombines TRBV5-4 with TRBJ2-3, with TRBD2 identical over 10 bases. Germline trimming cut 4 bases from V and 4 bases from J; bases unmatched to any gene: 9. Germline V lookup: CDR1 SGHNT, CDR2 YYREEE (reference sequence). The CDR3 has 16 residues. The CDR3 loop reads CASSRRSGGASDTQYF. The CDR3 nucleotides are TGTGCCAGCAGCCGACGGAGCGGGGGGGCCTCAGATACGCAGTATTTT.

As concerns this clonotype: This sequence may be a read error, since a much larger clone differs from it by one base. The chain joins TRBV7-2 to TRBJ2-3; TRBD2 is a possible D gene (5 bases). Germline V CDR1 and CDR2: SGHTA, FQGNSA. V shed 1 base and J shed 2 bases, with 13 bases lying between them. CDR3 size: 16 residues. The CDR3 is CASSLVARPYTDTQYF. Written as DNA, the CDR3 is TGTGCCAGCAGCTTAGTAGCGCGGCCTTACACAGATACGCAGTATTTT. The whole variable domain, filled in from reference TRBV7-2 and TRBJ2-3, reads GAGVSQSPSNKVTEKGKDVELRCDPISGHTALYWYRQSLGQGLEFLIYFQGNSAPDKSGLPSDRFSAERTGGSVSTLTIQRTQQEDSAVYLCASSLVARPYTDTQYFGPGTRLTVL.

V is TRBV30 and J is TRBJ2-7, with a tentative D call TRBD1 (7 bases). Trimming pared 4 bases from V and 3 bases from J, leaving 10 bases between. Germline-derived CDR1 and CDR2 are GTSNPN and SVGIG (reference sequence). CDR3 size: 12 residues. The CDR3 DNA follows: TGTGCCTGGACAGGGGGGTTCTACGAGCAGTACTTC. Translated, it gives CAWTGGFYEQYF.

The sample holds a few counts of this clonotype. The J gene is TRBJ1-5, the V gene TRBV7-7; D is ambiguous. This CDR3 has 13 amino acids. Trimming cost V 1 base and J 11 bases, with 12 bases left between them. Germline V gene lookup returns CDR1 SSHAT and CDR2 FNYEAQ (reference sequence). CDR3 sequence reads: CASSLVRWSTQHF. For the CDR3, the DNA is TGTGCCAGCAGCTTAGTAAGGTGGTCGACCCAGCATTTT.

This chain connects TRBV6-6 to TRBJ1-2; D remains unclear. The germline CDR1 and CDR2 sequences are MNHNY and SVGAGI (reference sequence). CDR3 size: 11 residues. The germline V and J ends were trimmed by 5 bases and 8 bases, with 9 bases remaining between them. The CDR3 region is CASSPEGGYTF. In nucleotides, the CDR3 is TGTGCCAGCAGTCCTGAGGGCGGCTACACCTTC.

This clonotype was counted many times. V usage is TRBV29-1 and J usage is TRBJ2-1; no clear D. The V end lost 4 bases, the J end lost 5 bases, and 12 bases lay between the germline ends. CDR3 length: 13 amino acids. In germline, CDR1 is SQVTM, CDR2 ANQGSEA. CDR3 residues: CSVGWVRDNEQFF. In DNA, the CDR3 is TGCAGCGTTGGTTGGGTAAGGGACAATGAGCAGTTCTTC.

Ten or more counts support this clonotype. This chain uses TRBV12-3 or TRBV12-4 with TRBJ1-2, with a tentative D call TRBD1 (5 bases). This CDR3 region has 13 residues. The V and J ends lost 3 bases and 8 bases respectively, with 13 bases between them. CDR3 residues: CASSLIGHWGYTF. The CDR3 DNA sequence: TGTGCCAGCAGTTTGATAGGACACTGGGGCTACACCTTC.

This rearrangement joins TRBV9 to TRBJ2-3; D is perhaps TRBD1 or TRBD2 (5 bases each). The germline V gene encodes CDR1 SGDLS and CDR2 YYNGEE. This CDR3 is 17 amino acids long. V lost 5 bases and J 3 bases, leaving 22 bases between the germline ends. The chain's CDR3 is CASSTSLRDPLTDTQYF. The CDR3 coding sequence is TGTGCCAGCAGTACTTCACTCCGGGACCCCTTAACAGATACGCAGTATTTT. The variable domain in full, completed from reference TRBV9 and TRBJ2-3, reads DSGVTQTPKHLITATGQRVTLRCSPRSGDLSVYWYQQSLDQGLQFLIQYYNGEERAKGNILERFSAQQFPDLHSELNLSSLELGDSALYFCASSTSLRDPLTDTQYFGPGTRLTVL.

This clonotype was recorded many times. The rearrangement joins TRBV6-1 to TRBJ2-7, with 9 bases lining up with TRBD1. Losses at the gene ends were 6 bases for V and 3 bases for J; bases not matched to a gene: 12. The germline gives CDR1 MNHNS, CDR2 SASEGT. This CDR3 is built from 16 residues. For the CDR3, the DNA is TGTGCCAGCAGGCTTTTCCCGGACAGGGGACACTACGAGCAGTACTTC. Amino acids: CASRLFPDRGHYEQYF.

In this sample, this clonotype turned up a few times. The chain joins TRBV5-6 to TRBJ1-1; 7 positions match TRBD1. The CDR3 spans 17 residues. The V and J ends lost 2 bases and 0 bases, in that order; junction bases with no gene match: 10. Germline V gene lookup returns CDR1 SGHDT and CDR2 YYEEEE. CDR3 sequence reads: CASSFGPVTGMNTEAFF. Here the CDR3 DNA reads TGTGCCAGCAGCTTTGGCCCCGTGACAGGGATGAACACTGAAGCTTTCTTT.

V usage is TRBV10-3 and J usage is TRBJ1-1; no clear D. This CDR3 region has 15 residues. Germline lookup yields CDR1 ENHRY and CDR2 SYGVKD. V was shortened by 0 bases and J by 4 bases, with 12 bases between the two germline ends. The CDR3 region has the DNA TGTGCCATCAGTGAGTCCCGACTCGCTAGCACTGAAGCTTTCTTT. This gives the protein CAISESRLASTEAFF.

This clonotype was seen more than once but under ten times. V usage is TRBV9 and J usage is TRBJ2-2, with 8 bases matching TRBD2. The CDR3 spans 16 residues. In germline, CDR1 is SGDLS, CDR2 YYNGEE. V lost 4 bases, J lost 0 bases, and 5 bases stayed unmatched. This chain's CDR3 is CASSSRGGPNTGELFF. The DNA of the CDR3 is TGTGCCAGCAGCTCACGGGGGGGACCGAACACCGGGGAGCTGTTTTTT.

This sequence joins TRBV7-9 and TRBJ2-2, with D possibly called TRBD1 or TRBD2 (5 bases each). Deletions cut 5 bases from V and 5 bases from J, with 15 bases between. This CDR3 has 15 amino acids. In germline, CDR1 is SEHNR, CDR2 FQNEAQ (reference sequence). CDR3 loop: CASSSSRGGTGELFF. The CDR3 DNA reads TGTGCCAGCAGCAGTTCCCGTGGGGGTACCGGGGAGCTGTTTTTT.

The V call is TRBV5-6, the J call TRBJ1-1, with a possible D match to TRBD1 (6 bases). This CDR3 has 14 amino acids. Trimming took off 0 bases at V and 5 bases at J, with 11 bases between the two ends. Germline loops: CDR1 SGHDT, CDR2 YYEEEE. In DNA form, the CDR3 reads TGTGCCAGCAGCTTGGGAGTAGGGGGAACTGAAGCTTTCTTT. Protein sequence: CASSLGVGGTEAFF.

This chain connects TRBV5-1 to TRBJ1-1; no reliable D call. CDR1 and CDR2 (germline): SGHRS, YFSETQ. This CDR3 region has 13 residues. Trimming removed 7 bases from V and 3 bases from J, with 13 bases in between. The CDR3 nucleotides read TGCGCCAGCTGCTCTATCCCGGACACTGAAGCTTTCTTT. Its translation: CASCSIPDTEAFF.

Only a few counts were recorded for this clonotype. The rearrangement uses TRBV7-2 and TRBJ1-5; tentative D call: TRBD1 (5 bases). The CDR3 has 13 residues. The germline CDR1 and CDR2 sequences are SGHTA and FQGNSA. V was cut by 5 bases and J by 7 bases, with 12 bases left in between. The CDR3 loop reads CASSPRAGQPQHF. The CDR3 DNA reads TGTGCCAGCAGCCCCAGGGCGGGGCAGCCCCAGCATTTT.

This clonotype was observed a few times. This chain uses TRBV6-2 or TRBV6-3 with TRBJ2-4; D remains ambiguous. The CDR3 spans 15 residues. Trimming shortened V by 4 bases and J by 5 bases, and 15 bases separated the two germline ends. CDR1 and CDR2 (germline): MNHEY, SVGEGT. CDR3 in DNA: TGTGCCAGCAGTTCTCCTAGACCGGCGGAAAACATTCAGTACTTC. Translation gives CASSSPRPAENIQYF.

This clonotype has ten or more counts. The V gene is TRBV20-1, the J gene TRBJ1-2; no clear D. This CDR3 region has 11 residues. Germline V CDR1 and CDR2: DFQATT, SNEGSKA (reference sequence). V lost 4 bases and J 1 base, leaving 4 bases between the germline ends. CDR3 region: CSATDNYGYTF. The CDR3 bases are TGCAGTGCTACCGATAACTATGGCTACACCTTC.

This clonotype has ten or more counts. The chain employs TRBV12-3 or TRBV12-4 and TRBJ1-1; tentative D call: TRBD1 (6 bases). The germline V and J ends were trimmed by 3 bases and 3 bases, with 11 bases remaining between them. The CDR3 totals 14 residues. The DNA for the CDR3 is TGTGCCAGCAGTTTGAAGGGGGAATACACTGAAGCTTTCTTT. Amino acid sequence: CASSLKGEYTEAFF.

The chain combines TRBV7-8 with TRBJ2-7; D possibly matches TRBD1 or TRBD2 (5 bases each). Trimming left V 5 bases short and J 0 bases short, with 17 bases between. CDR1 and CDR2 from the germline V gene are SGHVS and FQNEAQ. The CDR3 is 16 residues long. The chain's CDR3 is CASSDPGTGSSYEQYV. CDR3 DNA sequence: TGTGCCAGCAGCGACCCCGGGACGGGGAGCTCCTACGAGCAGTACGTC.

This clonotype was counted a few times. The J gene is TRBJ1-3, the V gene TRBV4-3, with D possibly being TRBD1 (6 bases). There are 17 residues in the CDR3. CDR1 and CDR2 (germline): LGHNA, YSLEER. V was clipped by 0 bases and J by 2 bases, with 14 bases between them. The CDR3 DNA follows: TGCGCCAGCAGCCAAGATCTCGGGGCAGGGGCTGGAAACACCATATATTTT. The encoded protein is CASSQDLGAGAGNTIYF.

The V call is TRBV4-2, the J call TRBJ1-2; 7 nucleotides line up with TRBD1. Germline CDR1 reads LGHNA; CDR2 reads YNFKEQ. Unmatched junction bases numbered 5, after V lost 2 bases and J lost 2 bases. There are 15 residues in the CDR3. CDR3 protein: CASSQNPGQNYGYTF. The CDR3 coding sequence is TGTGCCAGCAGCCAAAACCCGGGACAGAACTATGGCTACACCTTC.

This clonotype was counted between two and nine times. The chain carries TRBV3-1 and TRBJ1-2; 7 nucleotides match TRBD1. The CDR3 is 14 amino acids. V lost 4 bases and J lost 2; bases outside the gene matches: 4. Per the germline V gene, CDR1 is LGHDT and CDR2 is YNNKEL (reference sequence). The CDR3 DNA is TGTGCCAGCAGCCGGACAGGCCCCAACTATGGCTACACCTTC. Protein sequence: CASSRTGPNYGYTF.

This clonotype showed up just a few times. J is TRBJ2-3 and V is TRBV6-1; no clear D. The CDR3 extends over 13 amino acids. Trimming took off 6 bases at V and 2 bases at J, with 9 bases between the two ends. The V gene's germline CDR1 is MNHNS and CDR2 SASEGT. CDR3 sequence reads: CASRRQLTDTQYF. In DNA form, the CDR3 reads TGTGCCAGCAGGAGACAACTCACAGATACGCAGTATTTT.

This clonotype was recorded at least ten times. V usage is TRBV2 and J usage is TRBJ2-2, with 9 bases identical to TRBD2. The CDR3 spans 15 residues. The germline gives CDR1 SNHLY, CDR2 FYNNEI. Trimming removed 4 bases from V and 5 bases from J; junction bases left unmatched: 5. The CDR3 region is CASSVASGATGELFF. The CDR3 DNA is TGTGCCAGCAGTGTTGCTAGCGGGGCGACCGGGGAGCTGTTTTTT.

This clonotype was found a few times. The chain uses TRBV6-2 or TRBV6-3 and TRBJ1-5; 7 bases map to TRBD1. V lost 6 bases and J lost 9; bases outside the gene matches: 8. CDR3 length equals 13 residues. Germline loops: CDR1 MNHEY, CDR2 SVGEGT. As DNA, the CDR3 is TGTGCCAGCAGCCCCGCAGGGGGGAGGCCCCAGCATTTT. Translating it yields CASSPAGGRPQHF.

This clonotype was picked up a small number of times. V is TRBV20-1 and J is TRBJ1-2; perhaps TRBD1 as D (6 bases). Looked up from germline, CDR1 is DFQATT and CDR2 is SNEGSKA (reference sequence). Trimming took 5 bases from V and 1 from J, leaving 11 bases between them. This CDR3 contains 13 residues. CDR3 sequence reads: CSASDRRNYGYTF. CDR3 nucleotide sequence: TGCAGTGCTTCCGACAGGCGTAACTATGGCTACACCTTC.